The 22 T cell receptor beta chains listed next were all sequenced from one sample in a study of blood T cell repertoires in COVID-19. Here immunoSEQ multiplex PCR was the method, and the copy in TCRdb shows in-frame clones only, minus some. The sample yields some 120,000 clones, around 77% seen once. The specimen sequenced was peripheral blood. The origin of the receptors is a human donor in a cohort sampled during active COVID-19.

The rearrangement uses TRBV6-1 and TRBJ1-5; 8 bases agree with TRBD1. From germline, CDR1 is MNHNS and CDR2 SASEGT. J gave up 4 bases and V 2 bases, and 4 bases lay outside the gene matches. The CDR3 runs to 15 residues. In DNA form, the CDR3 reads TGTGCCAGCAGTGAATGGGGGACAGGAAATCAGCCCCAGCATTTT. The encoded protein is CASSEWGTGNQPQHF.

The chain links TRBV18 to TRBJ2-7, with 8 bases matching TRBD1. There are 15 residues in the CDR3. Germline trimming cut 2 bases from V and 7 bases from J; bases unmatched to any gene: 10. Looked up from germline, CDR1 is KGHSH and CDR2 is LQKENI. CDR3 in DNA: TGTGCCAGCTCACCAACTTTGCAGGGGGCGCAGGAGCAGTACTTC. Its protein product is CASSPTLQGAQEQYF.

Comment on this clone: The sample contains more than one DNA sequence encoding this CDR3. This chain links TRBV18 with TRBJ2-7, with 12 bases lining up with TRBD2. The CDR3 totals 16 residues. Germline V gives CDR1 KGHSH, CDR2 LQKENI. V was pared by 3 bases and J by 1 base, with 4 bases of the junction left unmatched. CDR3 bases: TGTGCCAGCTCACCCCCGGGACTAGCGGGTTCCTACGAGCAGTACTTC. This translates into CASSPPGLAGSYEQYF.

V and J are TRBV6-1 and TRBJ1-2; D is undetermined. Trimming stripped 2 bases from V and 0 bases from J, with 7 bases between. CDR1 MNHNS and CDR2 SASEGT come from the germline V gene. The CDR3 extends over 14 amino acids. The CDR3: CASSELGANYGYTF. CDR3 DNA: TGTGCCAGCAGTGAACTCGGAGCTAACTATGGCTACACCTTC.

The J gene is TRBJ2-7, the V gene TRBV5-1, with 9 bases aligning to TRBD1. The CDR3 length is 15 residues. Per the germline V gene, CDR1 is SGHRS and CDR2 is YFSETQ. Germline trimming cut 3 bases from V and 2 bases from J; bases unmatched to any gene: 6. The DNA for the CDR3 is TGCGCCAGCAGCTATGGGACAGGGAGGACCTACGAGCAGTACTTC. Protein: CASSYGTGRTYEQYF.

The chain uses TRBV6-5 and TRBJ2-6; 7 positions agree with TRBD2. CDR3 size: 15 residues. With V trimmed by 11 bases and J by 2 bases, 9 bases remained unmatched. The V gene's germline CDR1 is MNHEY and CDR2 SVGAGI. The CDR3 loop reads CAGWGLTAGANVLTF. The CDR3 DNA sequence: TGTGCCGGTTGGGGACTAACGGCTGGGGCCAACGTCCTGACTTTC.

Details on this clone: At one boundary the junction diverges from the germline segment, which might be a read error. V and J are TRBV28 and TRBJ2-6, with D tentatively TRBD1 (5 bases). Germline loops: CDR1 MDHEN, CDR2 SYDVKM. The CDR3 spans 14 residues. DNA for the CDR3: TGTGCCAGCAGTTTTACCTCTGGGGCCAACGTCCTAACTTTC. Translation: CASSFTSGANVLTF.

V and J are TRBV4-2 and TRBJ2-3; 11 nucleotides align to TRBD2. This CDR3 region has 18 residues. V was clipped by 0 bases and J by 2 bases; unmatched bases: 7. CDR1 LGHNA and CDR2 YNFKEQ come from the germline V gene. CDR3 amino acids: CASSQDLRTSGYTDTQYF. CDR3 sequence (DNA): TGTGCCAGCAGCCAAGATCTCCGGACTAGCGGGTACACAGATACGCAGTATTTT.

This rearrangement joins TRBV10-2 to TRBJ1-2; 7 positions agree with TRBD1. V lost 6 bases to trimming and J lost 3 bases; unmatched junction nucleotides: 4. Germline CDR1 WSHSY, CDR2 SAAADI. The CDR3 loop spans 13 amino acids. CDR3 nucleotide sequence: TGCGCCAGCAGCCCCGACAGGGACTATGGCTACACCTTC. The encoded protein is CASSPDRDYGYTF.

The V call is TRBV24-1, the J call TRBJ1-1; D might be TRBD1 (5 bases). The CDR3 runs 13 residues. Germline V gene lookup returns CDR1 KGHDR and CDR2 SFDVKD. The V gene lost 9 bases and the J gene lost 1 base, with 11 bases spanning the gap. CDR3 sequence reads: CATVGEGNTEAFF. CDR3 nucleotides: TGTGCCACCGTAGGGGAGGGGAACACTGAAGCTTTCTTT.

The rearrangement uses TRBV12-3 or TRBV12-4 and TRBJ2-7; a weak D match, TRBD2 (5 bases). This CDR3 is 12 amino acids long. The V end lost 6 bases, the J end lost 7 bases, and 13 bases lay between the germline ends. The CDR3 region has the DNA TGTGCCAGCAGACGGGGTGGGTGGGAGCAGTACTTC. As protein: CASRRGGWEQYF.

The chain recombines TRBV28 with TRBJ2-7, with a weak D call TRBD2 (7 bases). V lost 7 bases and J lost 5, with 21 bases in between. The CDR3 contains 15 residues. Germline CDR1 MDHEN, CDR2 SYDVKM. The CDR3: CASTTRGRGVDEQYF. The DNA for the CDR3 is TGTGCCAGCACCACCCGGGGGAGGGGGGTCGACGAGCAGTACTTC.

This clone turned up a few times. The chain has TRBV7-9 and TRBJ2-7; 10 bases match TRBD1. The CDR3 totals 17 residues. J lost 0 bases, V lost 4 bases, and 9 bases had no gene match. Germline assignment: CDR1 SEHNR and CDR2 FQNEAQ (reference sequence). CDR3 amino acids: CASSSVGTGDLSYEQYF. CDR3 sequence (DNA): TGTGCCAGCAGCTCAGTCGGGACAGGGGACCTCTCCTACGAGCAGTACTTC.

This clone has more than one count but fewer than ten. The chain recombines TRBV10-1 with TRBJ1-5; D perhaps matches TRBD1 (5 bases). Per the germline V gene, CDR1 is WNHNN and CDR2 is SYGVQD (reference sequence). The CDR3 consists of 14 residues. Trimming removed 10 bases at V and 0 bases at J, with 13 bases between. CDR3: CATGWDYSNQPQHF. Written as DNA, the CDR3 is TGCGCCACCGGGTGGGACTATAGCAATCAGCCCCAGCATTTT.

This chain uses TRBV27 with TRBJ2-7, with 7 bases aligning to TRBD1. Germline V gene sequence: CDR1 MNHEY, CDR2 SMNVEV (reference sequence). CDR3 size: 16 residues. After removal of 4 bases from V and 4 bases from J, the junction contained 13 bases not matched to a gene. DNA of the CDR3: TGTGCCAGCAGTTATCGAAGGGCAGGGGGACGTTACGAGCAGTACTTC. Its translation is CASSYRRAGGRYEQYF.

This chain's CDR3 is CASSSQGSNQPQHF. Written as DNA, the CDR3 is TGTGCCAGCAGTTCTCAGGGTAGCAATCAGCCCCAGCATTTT. This chain connects TRBV5-4 to TRBJ1-5, with D possibly matching TRBD1 (5 bases). The CDR3 is made up of 14 amino acids. The germline gives CDR1 SGHNT, CDR2 YYREEE (reference sequence). Trimming shortened V by 5 bases and J by 0 bases, and 9 bases separated the two germline ends.

The chain is built from TRBV7-9 and TRBJ1-1; TRBD1 aligns across 9 bases. Germline CDR1 reads SEHNR; CDR2 reads FQNEAQ (reference sequence). V lost 3 bases and J lost 6; bases outside the gene matches: 5. CDR3 size: 14 residues. This chain's CDR3 is CASSFPDRGSEAFF. CDR3 nucleotides: TGTGCCAGCAGCTTCCCGGACAGGGGTTCTGAAGCTTTCTTT.

A word on this clone: This likely comes from a read error, as the CDR3 has no conserved phenylalanine or tryptophan at its end. The limits of the CDR3 on the DNA are not certain, so only TCRdb's listed CDR3 is given. The chain couples TRBV5-8 to TRBJ2-7; the table's D call of TRBD1 was not tested on the DNA. The germline CDR1 and CDR2 sequences are SGHTS and YDEGEE. Counting both end residues, the CDR3 totals 12 amino acids. The CDR3 loop reads CASSREQGLVFG.

This clone was seen a handful of times. This chain uses TRBV11-2 with TRBJ1-2, with TRBD1 identical over 9 bases. The CDR3 runs to 14 residues. With V trimmed by 5 bases and J by 3 bases, 4 bases remained unmatched. The germline V gene encodes CDR1 SGHAT and CDR2 FQNNGV. CDR3 sequence (DNA): TGTGCCAGCAGCCTGGGACAGGGTGACTATGGCTACACCTTC. It yields the protein CASSLGQGDYGYTF.

This chain uses TRBV5-1 with TRBJ2-2, with 10 bases lining up with TRBD2. The CDR3 runs to 17 residues. Per the germline V gene, CDR1 is SGHRS and CDR2 is YFSETQ. The junction had 6 bases not matched to a gene; V was cut back by 0 bases and J by 4 bases. As DNA, the CDR3 is TGCGCCAGCAGCTTGGTTGGGCTAGCGGGAGCCACCGGGGAGCTGTTTTTT. Protein sequence: CASSLVGLAGATGELFF.

This sequence joins TRBV27 and TRBJ1-1, with 8 nucleotides matching TRBD1. CDR1 is MNHEY, CDR2 SMNVEV, per germline (reference sequence). This CDR3 has 15 residues. Trimming took 5 bases from V and 4 from J; bases not matched to a gene: 9. The CDR3 protein is CASSTIQGAGTEAFF. The CDR3 DNA sequence: TGTGCCAGCAGTACGATCCAGGGGGCAGGCACTGAAGCTTTCTTT.

The chain employs TRBV5-6 and TRBJ2-7; no definite D call. Germline CDR1 is SGHDT and CDR2 is YYEEEE. Trimming pared 0 bases from V and 6 bases from J, leaving 10 bases between. The CDR3 spans 13 residues. CDR3 in amino acids: CASSLVGHGEQYF. CDR3 coding DNA: TGTGCCAGCAGCTTGGTGGGCCATGGCGAGCAGTACTTC.